Sequencing of this T cell receptor (beta chain) was carried out in a study of CD8 T cells in ankylosing spondylitis. Construction of TCR beta libraries was performed using quantitative 5'-RACE with molecular barcodes. TCRdb itself ran the 5' RACE reads through MiXCR, one entry per CDR3 protein. The sample contains 250,000 to 350,000 distinct CDR3 sequences, around 18% of which appear only once. This clonotype was found a few times. The antigen is undetermined. Findings of the study overall: Characteristic of ankylosing spondylitis blood, it appeared, was a TCR beta motif comprising roughly 8 highly homologous variants. Disease-linked clones were reportedly significantly enriched in matched ankylosing spondylitis synovial fluid.

Germline V gene sequence: CDR1 ENHRY, CDR2 SYGVKD. The CDR3 loop spans 13 amino acids. With 6 bases removed from V and 2 bases from J, the gap between germline ends came to 9 bases. The chain uses TRBV10-3 and TRBJ2-3; D call uncertain. The sample consisted of blood, either unsorted or a sorted T cell fraction (not recorded which). The source of this sequence is a male donor with ankylosing spondylitis or in good health (not recorded which). The CDR3 DNA is TGTGCCATCAGCCCAGTAAACACAGATACGCAGTATTTT. Protein product: CAISPVNTDTQYF.